The 5 T cell receptor beta chains below all came from one sample that was sequenced in a study of Graves' ophthalmopathy and Graves' hyperthyroidism. Transcripts of RNA were the source for amplifying TCR beta CDR3 regions. After a first-round RT-PCR with HTBI primers, a second-round multiplex PCR was run. TCRdb used MiXCR to reprocess the multiplex PCR reads, holding one entry per CDR3 protein. This table holds 400,000 to 500,000 distinct CDR3 sequences, roughly 21% found once. The sample was peripheral blood. The receptors come from a woman aged 18-30 years with stable Graves' hyperthyroidism.

This clonotype has a count of ten or more. The chain carries TRBV12-3 or TRBV12-4 and TRBJ1-6; D is unresolved. This CDR3 is built from 16 residues. V lost 5 bases to trimming and J lost 2 bases, with 13 bases between them. In DNA form, the CDR3 reads TGTGCCAGCAGTCGCCTTGGGGTAGCCTATAATTCACCCCTCCACTTT. Its translation is CASSRLGVAYNSPLHF.

This clonotype was counted at least ten times. The gene calls are TRBV7-2 and TRBJ1-5; D not certain. V was clipped by 3 bases and J by 6 bases, with 6 bases between them. CDR3 length: 12 amino acids. The germline gives CDR1 SGHTA, CDR2 FQGNSA. CDR3 sequence: CASSFEGQPQHF. The CDR3 DNA reads as TGTGCCAGCAGCTTTGAGGGTCAGCCCCAGCATTTT.

This clonotype was recorded many times. The chain couples TRBV6-1 to TRBJ2-7; 12 bases agree with TRBD2. Germline values: CDR1 MNHNS, CDR2 SASEGT. CDR3 length: 15 residues. Trimming at V came to 5 bases and at J to 5 bases, leaving 7 bases not matched to a gene. Here the CDR3 reads CASSPSGREFHEQYF. For the CDR3, the DNA is TGTGCCAGCAGTCCTAGCGGGAGGGAATTCCACGAGCAGTACTTC.

A few counts support this clonotype. The rearrangement joins TRBV27 to TRBJ2-4; D gene ambiguous. The length of the CDR3 is 16 residues. From germline, CDR1 is MNHEY and CDR2 SMNVEV (reference sequence). The V end was cut by 2 bases, the J end by 2 bases, with 13 bases between. Here the CDR3 DNA reads TGTGCCAGCAGTTTAACCGGGTATAATACCAAAAACATTCAGTACTTC. It translates to CASSLTGYNTKNIQYF.

This clonotype was recorded many times. CDR3 bases: TGTGCCAGCAGAAGACTAGCGGGAGGGAAAGAGCAGTACTTC. This gives the protein CASRRLAGGKEQYF. The V and J genes are TRBV7-9 and TRBJ2-7; 14 bases are shared with TRBD2. This CDR3 has 14 amino acids. J gave up 7 bases and V 6 bases, and 5 bases lay outside the gene matches. Germline CDR1 is SEHNR and CDR2 is FQNEAQ (reference sequence).